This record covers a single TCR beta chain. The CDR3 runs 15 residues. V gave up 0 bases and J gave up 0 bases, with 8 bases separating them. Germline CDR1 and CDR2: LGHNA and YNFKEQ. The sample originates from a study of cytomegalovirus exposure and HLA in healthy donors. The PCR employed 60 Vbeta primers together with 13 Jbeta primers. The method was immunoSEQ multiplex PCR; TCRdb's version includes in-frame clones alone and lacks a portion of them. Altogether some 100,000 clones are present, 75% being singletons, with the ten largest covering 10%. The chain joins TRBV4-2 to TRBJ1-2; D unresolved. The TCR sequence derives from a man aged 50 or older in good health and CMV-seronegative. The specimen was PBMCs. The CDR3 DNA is TGTGCCAGCAGCCAAGAACGGGGTACTAACTATGGCTACACCTTC. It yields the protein CASSQERGTNYGYTF.